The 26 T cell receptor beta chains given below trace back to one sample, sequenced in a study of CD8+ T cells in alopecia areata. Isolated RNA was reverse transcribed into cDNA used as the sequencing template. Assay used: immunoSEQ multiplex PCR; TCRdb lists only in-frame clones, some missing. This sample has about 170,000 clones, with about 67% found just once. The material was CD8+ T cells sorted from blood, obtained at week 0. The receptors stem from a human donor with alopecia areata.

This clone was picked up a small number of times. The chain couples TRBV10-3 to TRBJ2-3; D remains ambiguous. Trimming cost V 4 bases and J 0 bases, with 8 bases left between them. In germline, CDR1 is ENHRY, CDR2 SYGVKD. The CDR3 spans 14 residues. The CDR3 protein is CAISGRSSTDTQYF. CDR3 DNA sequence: TGTGCCATCAGTGGCAGGTCTAGCACAGATACGCAGTATTTT.

Written as DNA, the CDR3 is TGTGCCAGCAGAACAGGGCGCAATCAGCCCCAGCATTTT. It codes for CASRTGRNQPQHF. The J gene is TRBJ1-5, the V gene TRBV27, with a weak D call TRBD1 (6 bases). Trimming took off 6 bases at V and 2 bases at J, with 8 bases between the two ends. In germline, CDR1 is MNHEY, CDR2 SMNVEV (reference sequence). This CDR3 contains 13 residues.

DNA for the CDR3: TGTGCCAGCAGCCAATCTAGGGGTCAGCCCCAGCATTTT. Translated: CASSQSRGQPQHF. V and J are TRBV14 and TRBJ1-5; possibly TRBD1 for D (5 bases). Trimming stripped 2 bases from V and 6 bases from J, with 8 bases between. Germline V gene data show CDR1 as SGHDN and CDR2 as FVKESK. CDR3 length equals 13 residues.

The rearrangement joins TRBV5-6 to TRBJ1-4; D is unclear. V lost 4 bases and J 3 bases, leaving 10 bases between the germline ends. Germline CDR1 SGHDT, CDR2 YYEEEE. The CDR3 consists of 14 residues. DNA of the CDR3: TGTGCCAGCAGCCTCGGGAGCCCTAATGAAAAACTGTTTTTT. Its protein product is CASSLGSPNEKLFF.

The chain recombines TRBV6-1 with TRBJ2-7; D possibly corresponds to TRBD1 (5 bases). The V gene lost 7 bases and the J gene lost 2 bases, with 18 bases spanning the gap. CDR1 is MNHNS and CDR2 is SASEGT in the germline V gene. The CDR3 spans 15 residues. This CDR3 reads CASIIGVETAYEQYF. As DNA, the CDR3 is TGTGCCAGCATAATAGGAGTCGAGACAGCCTACGAGCAGTACTTC.

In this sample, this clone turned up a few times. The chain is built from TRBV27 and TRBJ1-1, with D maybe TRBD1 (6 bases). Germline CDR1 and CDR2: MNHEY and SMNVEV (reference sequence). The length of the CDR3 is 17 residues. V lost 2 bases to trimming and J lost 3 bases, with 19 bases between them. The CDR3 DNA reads TGTGCCAGCAGTTTAGGGTCGGGGGGGGGCACTTACACTGAAGCTTTCTTT. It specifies CASSLGSGGGTYTEAFF.

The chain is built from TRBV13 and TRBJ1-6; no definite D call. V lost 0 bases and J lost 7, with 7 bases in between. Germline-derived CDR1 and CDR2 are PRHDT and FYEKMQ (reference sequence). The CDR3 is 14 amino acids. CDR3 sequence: CASSLGQTNSPLHF. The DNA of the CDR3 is TGTGCCAGCAGCTTAGGCCAGACGAATTCACCCCTCCACTTT.

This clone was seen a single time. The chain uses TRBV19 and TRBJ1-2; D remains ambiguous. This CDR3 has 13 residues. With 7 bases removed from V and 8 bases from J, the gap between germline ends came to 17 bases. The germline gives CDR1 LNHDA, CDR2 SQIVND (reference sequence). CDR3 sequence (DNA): TGTGCCAGTACCGGGCAAACGTCCTACGGCTACACCTTC. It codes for CASTGQTSYGYTF.

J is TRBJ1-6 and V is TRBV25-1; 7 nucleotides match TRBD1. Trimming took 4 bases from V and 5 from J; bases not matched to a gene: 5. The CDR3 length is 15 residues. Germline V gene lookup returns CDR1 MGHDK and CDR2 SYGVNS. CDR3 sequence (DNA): TGTGCCAGCAGTGCCCCCGGGACAGATAATTCACCCCTCCACTTT. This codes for CASSAPGTDNSPLHF.

CDR3 amino acids: CASSRPGPVTVHEQYF. The CDR3 DNA follows: TGTGCCAGCAGTCGACCTGGCCCTGTCACGGTCCACGAGCAGTACTTC. The chain joins TRBV27 to TRBJ2-7; D is unresolved. Germline CDR1 reads MNHEY; CDR2 reads SMNVEV (reference sequence). Trimming left V 5 bases short and J 5 bases short, with 22 bases between. CDR3 length: 16 residues.

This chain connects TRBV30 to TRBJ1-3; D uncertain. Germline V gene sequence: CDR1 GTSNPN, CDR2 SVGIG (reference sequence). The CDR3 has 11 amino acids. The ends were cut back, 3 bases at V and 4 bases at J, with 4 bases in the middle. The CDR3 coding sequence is TGTGCCTGGAGATTAGGAAACACCATATATTTT. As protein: CAWRLGNTIYF.

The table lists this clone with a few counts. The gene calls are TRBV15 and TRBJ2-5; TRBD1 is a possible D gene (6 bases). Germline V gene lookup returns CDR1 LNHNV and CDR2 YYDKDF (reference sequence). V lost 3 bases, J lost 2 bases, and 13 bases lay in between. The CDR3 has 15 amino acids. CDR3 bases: TGTGCCACCAGCAGGACCTTAGACAGGCAAGAGACCCAGTACTTC. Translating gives CATSRTLDRQETQYF.

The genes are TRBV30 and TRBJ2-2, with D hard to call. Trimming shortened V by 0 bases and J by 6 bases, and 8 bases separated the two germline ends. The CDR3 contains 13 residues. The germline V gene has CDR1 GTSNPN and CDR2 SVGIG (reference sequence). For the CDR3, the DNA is TGTGCCTGGAGTGTATCAAGGGCCGGGGAGCTGTTTTTT. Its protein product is CAWSVSRAGELFF.

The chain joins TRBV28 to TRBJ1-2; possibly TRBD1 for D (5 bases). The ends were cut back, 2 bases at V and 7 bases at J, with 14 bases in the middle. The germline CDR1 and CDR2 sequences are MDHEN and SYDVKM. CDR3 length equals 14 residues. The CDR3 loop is CASSLMGPRGGYTF. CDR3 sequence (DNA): TGTGCCAGCAGTTTAATGGGACCCCGTGGTGGCTACACCTTC.

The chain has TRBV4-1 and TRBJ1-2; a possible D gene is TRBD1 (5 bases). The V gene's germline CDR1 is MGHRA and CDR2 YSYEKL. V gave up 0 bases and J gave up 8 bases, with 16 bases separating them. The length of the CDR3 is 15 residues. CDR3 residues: CASSQDWLGVGGYTF. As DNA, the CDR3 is TGCGCCAGCAGCCAAGATTGGTTAGGGGTAGGGGGCTACACCTTC.

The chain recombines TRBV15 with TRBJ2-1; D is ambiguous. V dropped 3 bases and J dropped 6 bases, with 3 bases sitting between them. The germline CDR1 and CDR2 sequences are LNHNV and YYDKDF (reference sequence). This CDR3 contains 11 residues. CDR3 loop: CATSSSNEQFF. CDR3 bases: TGTGCCACCAGCAGTAGCAATGAGCAGTTCTTC.

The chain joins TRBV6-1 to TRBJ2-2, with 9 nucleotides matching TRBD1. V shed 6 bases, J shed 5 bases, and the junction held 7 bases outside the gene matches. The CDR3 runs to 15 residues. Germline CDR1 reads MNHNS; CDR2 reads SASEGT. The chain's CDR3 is CASRPGQGLTGELFF. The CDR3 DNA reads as TGTGCCAGCAGACCGGGACAGGGTTTAACCGGGGAGCTGTTTTTT.

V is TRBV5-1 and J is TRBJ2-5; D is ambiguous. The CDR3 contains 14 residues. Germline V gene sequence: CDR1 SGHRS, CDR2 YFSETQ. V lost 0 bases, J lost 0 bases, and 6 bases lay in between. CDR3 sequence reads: CASSLAGHQETQYF. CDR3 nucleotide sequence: TGCGCCAGCAGCTTGGCAGGACACCAAGAGACCCAGTACTTC.

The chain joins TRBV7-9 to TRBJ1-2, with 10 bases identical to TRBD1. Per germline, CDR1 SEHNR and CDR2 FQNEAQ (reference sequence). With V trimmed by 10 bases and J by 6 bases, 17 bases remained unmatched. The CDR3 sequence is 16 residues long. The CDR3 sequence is CATINQMGQGINGYTF. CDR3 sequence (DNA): TGTGCCACTATCAACCAAATGGGACAGGGGATAAATGGCTACACCTTC. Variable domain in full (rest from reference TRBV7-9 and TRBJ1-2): DTGVSQNPRHKITKRGQNVTFRCDPISEHNRLYWYRQTLGQGPEFLTYFQNEAQLEKSRLLSDRFSAERPKGSFSTLEIQRTEQGDSAMYLCATINQMGQGINGYTFGSGTRLTVV.

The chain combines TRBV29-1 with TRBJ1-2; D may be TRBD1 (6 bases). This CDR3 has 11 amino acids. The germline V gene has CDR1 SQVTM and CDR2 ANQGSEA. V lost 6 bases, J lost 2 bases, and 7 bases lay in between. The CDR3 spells CSVGANYGYTF. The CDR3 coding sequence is TGCAGCGTGGGGGCGAACTATGGCTACACCTTC.

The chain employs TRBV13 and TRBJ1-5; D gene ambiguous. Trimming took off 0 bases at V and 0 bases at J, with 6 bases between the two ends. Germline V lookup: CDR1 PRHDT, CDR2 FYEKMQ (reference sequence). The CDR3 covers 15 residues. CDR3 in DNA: TGTGCCAGCAGCTTAGGGCAGAATAGCAATCAGCCCCAGCATTTT. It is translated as CASSLGQNSNQPQHF.

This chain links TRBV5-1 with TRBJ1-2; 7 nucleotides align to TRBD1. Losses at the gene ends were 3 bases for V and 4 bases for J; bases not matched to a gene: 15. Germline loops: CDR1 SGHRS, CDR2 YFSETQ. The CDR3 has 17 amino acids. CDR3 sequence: CASSSEEKTGYTYGYTF. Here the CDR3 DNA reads TGCGCCAGCAGCTCAGAGGAAAAGACAGGGTATACCTATGGCTACACCTTC.

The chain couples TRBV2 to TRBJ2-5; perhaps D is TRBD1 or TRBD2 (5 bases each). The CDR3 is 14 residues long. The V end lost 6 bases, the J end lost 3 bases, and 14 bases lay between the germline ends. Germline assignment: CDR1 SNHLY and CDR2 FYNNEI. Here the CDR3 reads CASRGQGPKETQYF. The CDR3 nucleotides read TGTGCCAGCAGGGGGCAGGGACCCAAAGAGACCCAGTACTTC.

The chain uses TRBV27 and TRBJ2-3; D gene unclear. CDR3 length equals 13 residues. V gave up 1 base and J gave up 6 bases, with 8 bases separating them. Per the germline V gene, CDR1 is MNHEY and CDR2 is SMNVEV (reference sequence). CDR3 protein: CASSLLVADTQYF. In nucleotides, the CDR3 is TGTGCCAGCAGTTTATTAGTGGCGGATACGCAGTATTTT.

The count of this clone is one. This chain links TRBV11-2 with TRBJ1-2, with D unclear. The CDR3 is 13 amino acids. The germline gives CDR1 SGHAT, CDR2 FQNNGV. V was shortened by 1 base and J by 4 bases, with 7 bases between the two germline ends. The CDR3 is CASSLGKVYGYTF. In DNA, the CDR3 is TGTGCCAGCAGCTTAGGAAAGGTCTATGGCTACACCTTC.

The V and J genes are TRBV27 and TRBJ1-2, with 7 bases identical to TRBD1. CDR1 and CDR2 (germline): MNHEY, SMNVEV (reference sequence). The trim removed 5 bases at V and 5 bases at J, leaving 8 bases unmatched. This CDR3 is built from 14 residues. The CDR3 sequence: CASSPTGSVYGYTF. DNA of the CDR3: TGTGCCAGCAGTCCGACAGGGTCGGTGTATGGCTACACCTTC.